Listed below are T cell receptor beta chains from one sample, sequenced in a study of human T cells and chemical hapten exposure. MiXCR, applied by TCRdb to the RACE reads, yields one record per CDR3 protein. The top ten clones hold roughly 12% of a sample with tens of thousands of distinct CDR3 sequences, about 5.5% of them seen once. Sequencing input: whole blood. These TCRs come from a human donor in good health. Some clones in this sample may be carry-over from other donors' samples. Each CDR3 is given with its conserved first and last residue. Each record gives: J gene, V gene, D gene, clone size, CDR3 DNA, CDR3 protein. D genes are given only for firm matches. Some rows have no size entry. The others give once, few or many, or a class for an expanded clone.

TRBJ1-1 TRBV12-3/TRBV12-4 - - TGTGCCAGCAGTTTTTATAAGTACAGGGTTGGTTGGCCGAAGACTGAAGCTTTCTTT CASSFYKYRVGWPKTEAFF
TRBJ1-1 TRBV4-2 - - TGTGCCAGCAGCCAAGATCCGGGGTTACGTAGAGAAGCTTTCTTT CASSQDPGLRREAFF
TRBJ2-1 TRBV28 - many TGTGCCAGCAGTTTGGCGACCGGGGTTACACAGTTCTTC CASSLATGVTQFF
TRBJ2-7 TRBV7-2 - few TGTGCCAGCAGCCCCGCGAGGTCTCTCTACGAGCAGTACTTC CASSPARSLYEQYF
TRBJ2-1 TRBV9 TRBD1 many TGTGCCAGCAGCGAAACAGGGGTTTCCTACAATGAGCAGTTCTTC CASSETGVSYNEQFF
TRBJ1-6 TRBV20-1 - many TGCAGTGCTAGAGAGACCCATAATTCACCCCTCCACTTT CSARETHNSPLHF
TRBJ1-3 TRBV21-1 - few TGTGCCAGCAGCCTGCGGACAGGGGGCTCTGGAAACACCATATATTTT CASSLRTGGSGNTIYF
TRBJ1-1 TRBV28 - many TGTGCCAGCAGGCCACCTAACCTTGAAGCTTTCTTT CASRPPNLEAFF
TRBJ2-7 TRBV7-9 - - TGTGCCAGCAGGCACGGCCCCTACGAGCAGTACTTC CASRHGPYEQYF
TRBJ1-2 TRBV20-1 - few TGCAGTGCTAGAGATACAGGGAGCCCCTATGGCTACACCTTC CSARDTGSPYGYTF
TRBJ2-7 TRBV28 - many TGTGCCAGCAGTTCACAGGGCACCCTCTCCTACGAGCAGTACTTC CASSSQGTLSYEQYF
TRBJ1-1 TRBV29-1 TRBD1 few TGCAGCGTGGGGAGGACAGGGAGCACTGAAGCTTTCTTT CSVGRTGSTEAFF
TRBJ1-2 TRBV3-1 - - TGTGCCAGCAGCCAAGGCGCGGGTTCTGGCTACACCTTC CASSQGAGSGYTF
TRBJ1-4 TRBV7-9 - many TGTGCCAGCAGCCTGACAGTGACGAAAAATGAAAAACTGTTTTTT CASSLTVTKNEKLFF
TRBJ2-5 TRBV30 - many TGTGCCTGGAGTGTACACATGCACCAAGAGACCCAGTACTTC CAWSVHMHQETQYF
TRBJ2-5 TRBV7-9 - many TGTGCCAGCAGCCCAGTACTGGAGACCCAGTACTTC CASSPVLETQYF